The following is a T cell receptor (beta chain) sequence with its context. Its antigen remains unidentified. Other DNA variants within this sample encode the same CDR3. The sample originates from a study of shared clonotypes between healthy human individuals. The germline V gene has CDR1 SGHTA and CDR2 FQGNSA. The V end lost 1 base, the J end lost 3 bases, and 13 bases lay between the germline ends. The CDR3 has 15 residues. Recent vaccinations or acute infections were absent in the healthy HIV-negative adult donors. The method was immunoSEQ multiplex PCR; TCRdb's version includes in-frame clones alone and lacks a portion of them. The sample lists a few million clones, approximately 90% occurring once. Study conclusions and caveats: Sharing across four donors was highest in naive CD4 (around 5%) and lowest in memory CD8 (0.4%).

The receptor was derived from a man younger than 30 in good health. The sequenced material came from naive CD4+ T cells sorted from blood. Sample subset: CD45RA+ positively selected. The chain has TRBV7-2 and TRBJ2-7, with D perhaps being TRBD1 or TRBD2 (7 bases each). CDR3 in amino acids: CASSLGGGGSYEQYF. CDR3 in DNA: TGTGCCAGCAGCTTAGGAGGGGGCGGGAGCTACGAGCAGTACTTC. The variable domain in full, with the rest retrieved from reference TRBV7-2 and TRBJ2-7, is GAGVSQSPSNKVTEKGKDVELRCDPISGHTALYWYRQSLGQGLEFLIYFQGNSAPDKSGLPSDRFSAERTGGSVSTLTIQRTQQEDSAVYLCASSLGGGGSYEQYFGPGTRLTVT.